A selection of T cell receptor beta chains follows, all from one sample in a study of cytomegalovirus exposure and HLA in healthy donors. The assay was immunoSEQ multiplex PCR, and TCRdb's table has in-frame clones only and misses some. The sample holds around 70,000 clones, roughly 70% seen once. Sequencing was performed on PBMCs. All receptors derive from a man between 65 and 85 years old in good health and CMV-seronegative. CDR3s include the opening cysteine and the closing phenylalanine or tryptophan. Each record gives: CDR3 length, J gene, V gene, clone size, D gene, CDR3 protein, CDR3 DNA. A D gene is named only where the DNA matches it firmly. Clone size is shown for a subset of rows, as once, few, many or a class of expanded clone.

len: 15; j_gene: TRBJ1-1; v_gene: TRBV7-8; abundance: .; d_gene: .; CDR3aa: CASSSLPGGGTEAFF; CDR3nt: TGTGCCAGCAGCTCCCTCCCCGGGGGGGGGACTGAAGCTTTCTTT
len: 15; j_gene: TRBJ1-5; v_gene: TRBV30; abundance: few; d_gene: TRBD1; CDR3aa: CAWRDSYLSNQPQHF; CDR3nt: TGTGCCTGGCGGGACAGTTACCTTAGCAATCAGCCCCAGCATTTT
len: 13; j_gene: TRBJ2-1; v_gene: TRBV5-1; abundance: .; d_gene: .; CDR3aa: CASSIPDSNEQFF; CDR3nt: TGCGCCAGCAGCATACCGGACAGCAATGAGCAGTTCTTC
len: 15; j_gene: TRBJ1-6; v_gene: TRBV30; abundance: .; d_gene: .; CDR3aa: CAWSAKGTLNSPLHF; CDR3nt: TGTGCCTGGAGTGCGAAAGGGACACTAAATTCACCCCTCCACTTT
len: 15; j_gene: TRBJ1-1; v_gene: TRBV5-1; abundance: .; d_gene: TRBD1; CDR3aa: CASSPGQQLNTEAFF; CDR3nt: TGCGCCAGCTCCCCGGGACAGCAATTGAACACTGAAGCTTTCTTT
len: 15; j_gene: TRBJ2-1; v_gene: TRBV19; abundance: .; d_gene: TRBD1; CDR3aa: CASSIEGTGEDEQFF; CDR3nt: TGTGCCAGTAGTATAGAGGGGACAGGGGAGGATGAGCAGTTCTTC
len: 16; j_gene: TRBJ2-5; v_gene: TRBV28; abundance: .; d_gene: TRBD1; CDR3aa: CASSSPGQQGVETQYF; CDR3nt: TGTGCCAGCAGTTCCCCGGGACAGCAAGGGGTCGAGACCCAGTACTTC
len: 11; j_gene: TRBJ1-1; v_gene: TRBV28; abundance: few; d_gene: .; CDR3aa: CASRLRGKAFF; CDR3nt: TGTGCCAGCAGACTCCGGGGAAAAGCTTTCTTT
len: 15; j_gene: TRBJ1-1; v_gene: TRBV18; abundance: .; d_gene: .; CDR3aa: CASSPPSRVGTEAFF; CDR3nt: TGTGCCAGCTCACCACCCAGCAGGGTAGGAACTGAAGCTTTCTTT
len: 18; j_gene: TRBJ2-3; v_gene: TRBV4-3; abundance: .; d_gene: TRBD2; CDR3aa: CASSQGHLAGGSTDTQYF; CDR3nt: TGCGCCAGCAGCCAAGGCCACCTAGCGGGGGGCAGCACAGATACGCAGTATTTT
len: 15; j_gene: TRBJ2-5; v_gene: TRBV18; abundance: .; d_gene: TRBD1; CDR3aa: CASSPRGQDQETQYF; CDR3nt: TGTGCCAGCTCACCACGGGGACAGGACCAAGAGACCCAGTACTTC
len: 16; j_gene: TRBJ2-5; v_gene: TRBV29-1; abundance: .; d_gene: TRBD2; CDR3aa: CSVEDRLAGGLETQYF; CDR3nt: TGCAGCGTTGAAGATCGGTTGGCGGGGGGGCTGGAGACCCAGTACTTC
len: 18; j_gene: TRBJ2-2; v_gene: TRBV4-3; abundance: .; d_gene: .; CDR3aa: CASSQVGSFTENTGELFF; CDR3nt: TGCGCCAGCAGCCAAGTGGGCAGCTTTACAGAGAACACCGGGGAGCTGTTTTTT
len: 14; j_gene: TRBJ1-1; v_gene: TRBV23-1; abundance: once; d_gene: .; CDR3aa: CASSLGTPNTEAFF; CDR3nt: TGCGCCAGCAGTCTTGGGACACCGAACACTGAAGCTTTCTTT
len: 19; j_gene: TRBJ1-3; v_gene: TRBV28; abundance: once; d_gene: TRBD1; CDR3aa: CASSPWTGDYPSSGNTIYF; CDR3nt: TGTGCCAGCAGTCCTTGGACAGGGGACTACCCATCCTCTGGAAACACCATATATTTT
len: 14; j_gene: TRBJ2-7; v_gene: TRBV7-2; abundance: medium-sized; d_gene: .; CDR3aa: CASSPGGYSYEQYF; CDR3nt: TGTGCCAGCAGCCCTGGAGGTTACTCCTACGAGCAGTACTTC
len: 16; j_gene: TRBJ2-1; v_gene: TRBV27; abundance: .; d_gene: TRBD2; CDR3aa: CASAIWGGAGGNEQFF; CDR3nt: TGTGCCAGCGCCATCTGGGGGGGAGCGGGGGGCAATGAGCAGTTCTTC
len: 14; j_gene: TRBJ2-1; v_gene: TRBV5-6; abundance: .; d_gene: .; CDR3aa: CASSLAVAGNEQFF; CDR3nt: TGTGCCAGCAGCTTGGCGGTAGCTGGCAATGAGCAGTTCTTC
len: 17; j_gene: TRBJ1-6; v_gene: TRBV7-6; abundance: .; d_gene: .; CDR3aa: CASSLLGGTQSSSPLHF; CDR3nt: TGTGCCAGCAGCTTATTGGGGGGGACACAAAGTTCTTCACCCCTCCACTTT
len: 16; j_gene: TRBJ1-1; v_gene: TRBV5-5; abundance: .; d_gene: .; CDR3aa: CASSLVSGDENTEAFF; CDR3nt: TGTGCCAGCAGCTTGGTATCCGGGGATGAGAACACTGAAGCTTTCTTT
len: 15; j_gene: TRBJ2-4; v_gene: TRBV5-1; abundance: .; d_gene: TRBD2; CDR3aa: CASSLVGAGVNIQYF; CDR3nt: TGCGCCAGCAGCTTGGTAGGGGCGGGGGTAAACATTCAGTACTTC
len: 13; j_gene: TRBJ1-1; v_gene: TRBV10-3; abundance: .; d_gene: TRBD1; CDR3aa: CATQGAMNTEAFF; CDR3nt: TGTGCCACACAGGGGGCCATGAACACTGAAGCTTTCTTT
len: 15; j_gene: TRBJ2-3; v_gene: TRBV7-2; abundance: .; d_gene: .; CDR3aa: CASSLAMRGADTQYF; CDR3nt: TGTGCCAGCAGCTTAGCTATGCGGGGAGCAGATACGCAGTATTTT
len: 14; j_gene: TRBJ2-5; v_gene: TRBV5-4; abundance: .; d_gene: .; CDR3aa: CASSRKGGAETQYF; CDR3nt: TGTGCCAGCAGCCGCAAAGGGGGGGCGGAGACCCAGTACTTC
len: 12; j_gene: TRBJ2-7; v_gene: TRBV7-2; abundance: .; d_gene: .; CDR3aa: CASSLEEYEQYF; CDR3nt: TGTGCCAGCAGCTTAGAAGAGTACGAGCAGTACTTC
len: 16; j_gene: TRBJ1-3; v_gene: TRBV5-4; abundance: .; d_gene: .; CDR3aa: CASSSRQAGSGNTIYF; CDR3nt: TGTGCCAGCAGCTCAAGACAGGCCGGATCTGGAAACACCATATATTTT
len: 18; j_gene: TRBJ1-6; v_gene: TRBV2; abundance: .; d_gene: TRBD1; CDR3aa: CASSEFTGGDLSGSPLHF; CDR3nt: TGTGCCAGCAGTGAGTTTACAGGGGGCGACCTTTCGGGATCACCCCTCCACTTT
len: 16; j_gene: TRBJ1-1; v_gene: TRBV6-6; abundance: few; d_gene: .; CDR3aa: CASSYLGGKEGTEAFF; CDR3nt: TGTGCCAGCAGTTACTTAGGGGGAAAGGAAGGCACTGAAGCTTTCTTT
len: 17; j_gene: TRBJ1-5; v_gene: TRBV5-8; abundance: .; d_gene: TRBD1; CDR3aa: CASSLVSGTDSNQPQHF; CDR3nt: TGTGCCAGCAGCTTGGTTTCCGGGACAGATAGCAATCAGCCCCAGCATTTT